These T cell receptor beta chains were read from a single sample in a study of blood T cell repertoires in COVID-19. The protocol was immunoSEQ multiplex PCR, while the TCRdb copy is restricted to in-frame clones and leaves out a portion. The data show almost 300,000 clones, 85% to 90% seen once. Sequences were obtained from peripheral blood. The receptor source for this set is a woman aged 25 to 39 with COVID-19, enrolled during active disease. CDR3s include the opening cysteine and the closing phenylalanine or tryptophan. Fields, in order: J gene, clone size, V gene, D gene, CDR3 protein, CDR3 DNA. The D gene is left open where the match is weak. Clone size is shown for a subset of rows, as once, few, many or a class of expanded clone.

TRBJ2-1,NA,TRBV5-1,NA,CASSSGGRAGYNEQFF,TGCGCCAGCAGCTCTGGGGGCAGGGCCGGTTACAATGAGCAGTTCTTC
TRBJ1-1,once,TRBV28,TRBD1,CASSSGGLESEAFF,TGTGCCAGCAGTTCAGGGGGCCTCGAAAGTGAAGCTTTCTTT
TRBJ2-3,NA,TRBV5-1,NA,CASSRDPGEDTQYF,TGCGCCAGCAGCAGGGACCCAGGGGAGGATACGCAGTATTTT
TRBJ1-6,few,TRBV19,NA,CASSPTGFQPYNSPLHF,TGTGCCAGTAGTCCTACAGGGTTTCAGCCGTATAATTCACCCCTCCACTTT
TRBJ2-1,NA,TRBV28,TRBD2,CASSLQAGGLYRQFF,TGTGCCAGCAGCCTCCAAGCGGGGGGGCTTTACAGGCAGTTCTTC
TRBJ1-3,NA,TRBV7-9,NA,CASSLSGREGNTIYF,TGTGCCAGCAGCTTGTCCGGCAGGGAAGGAAACACCATATATTTT
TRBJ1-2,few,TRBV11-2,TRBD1,CASSSTGYGYTF,TGTGCCAGCAGCTCGACAGGGTATGGCTACACCTTC
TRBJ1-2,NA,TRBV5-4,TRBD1,CASKPPGTDGYTF,TGTGCCAGCAAGCCACCCGGGACAGATGGCTACACCTTC
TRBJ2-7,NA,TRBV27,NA,CASSSRDSLSAYEQYF,TGTGCCAGCAGTTCCCGGGACTCCCTTTCGGCCTACGAGCAGTACTTC
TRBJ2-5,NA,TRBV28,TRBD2,CATCGGRGEETQYF,TGTGCCACCTGCGGGGGTAGAGGAGAAGAGACCCAGTACTTC
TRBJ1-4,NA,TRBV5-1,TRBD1,CASSEGYGQGAWEKLFF,TGCGCCAGCAGCGAGGGATATGGACAGGGGGCATGGGAAAAACTGTTTTTT
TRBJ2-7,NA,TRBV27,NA,CASSLIRGTSYEQYF,TGTGCCAGCAGTTTAATACGGGGGACCTCCTACGAGCAGTACTTC
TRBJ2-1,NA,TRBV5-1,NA,CASSPQGYNEQFF,TGCGCCAGCAGCCCTCAGGGGTACAATGAGCAGTTCTTC
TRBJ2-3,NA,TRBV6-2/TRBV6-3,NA,CASSYPSTEADTQYF,TGTGCCAGCAGTTACCCTTCGACAGAGGCAGATACGCAGTATTTT
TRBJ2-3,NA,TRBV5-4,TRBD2,CASSSALAGSTDTQYF,TGTGCCAGCAGCTCCGCCCTAGCGGGGAGCACAGATACGCAGTATTTT
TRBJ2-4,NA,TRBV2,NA,CASSDYSSIQYF,TGTGCCAGCAGTGATTATAGTAGCATTCAGTACTTC
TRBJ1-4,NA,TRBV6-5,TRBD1,CASSYDRANEKLFF,TGTGCCAGCAGTTACGACAGGGCCAATGAAAAACTGTTTTTT
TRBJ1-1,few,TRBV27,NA,CASSTRGGTAFF,TGTGCCAGCAGCACCCGAGGAGGGACAGCTTTCTTT
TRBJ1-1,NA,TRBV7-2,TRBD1,CASSRDRVNTEAFF,TGTGCCAGCAGCAGAGACAGGGTGAACACTGAAGCTTTCTTT
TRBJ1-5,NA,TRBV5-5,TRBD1,CASSPTGVSNQPQHF,TGTGCCAGCAGCCCGACAGGGGTCAGCAATCAGCCCCAGCATTTT
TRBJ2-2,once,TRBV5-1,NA,CASSLVAPNAGELFF,TGCGCCAGCAGCTTGGTGGCCCCCAACGCCGGGGAGCTGTTTTTT
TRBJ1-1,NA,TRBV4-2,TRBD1,CASTRTGLSNTEAFF,TGTGCCAGCACCCGGACAGGGCTCAGTAACACTGAAGCTTTCTTT